This entry concerns a single T cell receptor (beta chain). PBMC libraries mostly used approximately 0.5 ug of input genomic DNA, with six replicates per sample. Here immunoSEQ multiplex PCR was the method, and the copy in TCRdb shows in-frame clones only, minus some. The repertoire holds roughly 16,000 clones, under 70% seen once, with 2.8% in the top ten. The germline gives CDR1 SGHVS, CDR2 FQNEAQ. This CDR3 contains 15 residues. Trimming removed 5 bases from V and 0 bases from J, with 11 bases in between. This specimen belongs to a study of neoadjuvant anti-PD-1 for oral cavity cancer. Study context: Non-progressing patients received a fourth nivolumab dose near day 43, then surgery on days 50-56.

The receptor was isolated from a person aged 40 to 85 with oral cavity squamous cell carcinoma. The chain carries TRBV7-8 and TRBJ1-3, with D uncertain. The input for sequencing was PBMCs, taken before nivolumab (anti-PD-1) treatment. Written as DNA, the CDR3 is TGTGCCAGCAGCCCCTCACTCTACTCTGGAAACACCATATATTTT. Translating gives CASSPSLYSGNTIYF.